One T cell receptor (beta chain) is described in this entry. Through a sample-barcoded 5' primer and a J-beta primer mix, a second PCR was run for 7 to 11 cycles. Each CDR3 protein is one row after TCRdb ran MiXCR on the 5' RACE reads. Of fewer than 800,000 distinct CDR3 sequences in the sample, about half are singletons; the top ten hold about a third. Approximately 9.6 milliliters of peripheral blood were drawn from each donor into EDTA-treated tubes. Extraction of total RNA produced a minimum of 6 micrograms from each sample. This entry comes from a study of blood T cells in healthy people across ages. Germline V CDR1 and CDR2: SGDLS, YYNGEE. With V trimmed by 3 bases and J by 5 bases, 4 bases remained unmatched. CDR3 length equals 13 residues.

The sample taken for sequencing was blood. This TCR was recovered from a woman aged 60-75 years in good health. V usage is TRBV9 and J usage is TRBJ2-5, with 7 positions matching TRBD1. Here the CDR3 DNA reads TGTGCCAGCAGCGACGGGACAGCGGAGACCCAGTACTTC. It translates to CASSDGTAETQYF. Full variable domain (outside the CDR3, taken from reference TRBV9 and TRBJ2-5): DSGVTQTPKHLITATGQRVTLRCSPRSGDLSVYWYQQSLDQGLQFLIQYYNGEERAKGNILERFSAQQFPDLHSELNLSSLELGDSALYFCASSDGTAETQYFGPGTRLLVL.